The clone carrying this TCR beta chain was recorded a few times. Original handling: Cell counts per sample came from amplifying reference gene primers. TCRdb's copy holds only in-frame clones and misses some; the assay was immunoSEQ multiplex PCR. The DNA gave D and trimming, while V, J and clone size come from that table. The sample has about 200,000 clones; roughly 86% are singletons. This CDR3 region has 12 residues. The V and J ends lost 2 bases and 10 bases, in that order; junction bases with no gene match: 3. CDR1 is SGHRS and CDR2 is YFSETQ in the germline V gene. Assignment of participants to cohorts was predicated upon participant-reported clinical history. The data are from a study of blood T cell repertoires in COVID-19. The overall study: Acute-phase and convalescent COVID-19 samples originated in the United States, Italy and Spain. PBMCs, B-cell-depleted T cells, or T cells were the source of the cDNA or gDNA that made up the material.

Sequencing was done on a sample of PBMCs or T cells enriched from blood (not recorded which). This chain joins TRBV5-1 and TRBJ2-1; 7 nucleotides align to TRBD2. The receptor comes from a man aged 35 to 55 with acute COVID-19. CDR3 in amino acids: CASSFYGREQFF. The CDR3 DNA reads TGCGCCAGCAGCTTCTACGGGAGGGAGCAGTTCTTC. Together with reference TRBV5-1 and TRBJ2-1, the CDR3 gives the full variable domain: KAGVTQTPRYLIKTRGQQVTLSCSPISGHRSVSWYQQTPGQGLQFLFEYFSETQRNKGNFPGRFSGRQFSNSRSEMNVSTLELGDSALYLCASSFYGREQFFGPGTRLTVL.